The 26 T cell receptor beta chains reported below all come from one sample, sequenced in a study of blood T cell repertoires in COVID-19. Libraries were prepared by immunoSEQ multiplex PCR; TCRdb keeps only in-frame clonotypes and omits some of them. The profile covers hundreds of thousands of clones, with 70% to 90% appearing a single time and around 15% taken by the ten largest. Material: PBMCs or T cells enriched from blood (not recorded which). The receptors derive from a man younger than 35 who had recovered from COVID-19.

The V gene is TRBV14, the J gene TRBJ1-4; D not certain. Germline CDR1 reads SGHDN; CDR2 reads FVKESK. There are 15 residues in the CDR3. Trimming took 1 base from V and 5 from J, leaving 11 bases between them. The CDR3 nucleotides are TGTGCCAGCAGCCAAGGACTTGACGGGAATGAAAAACTGTTTTTT. Protein product: CASSQGLDGNEKLFF. Filled out from reference TRBV14 and TRBJ1-4, the complete variable domain reads EAGVTQFPSHSVIEKGQTVTLRCDPISGHDNLYWYRRVMGKEIKFLLHFVKESKQDESGMPNNRFLAERTGGTYSTLKVQPAELEDSGVYFCASSQGLDGNEKLFFGSGTQLSVL.

A remark on this clone: Other DNA sequences in the sample encode the same CDR3. The V and J genes are TRBV7-9 and TRBJ1-1, with 7 bases fitting TRBD1. The CDR3 length is 14 residues. Germline CDR1 reads SEHNR; CDR2 reads FQNEAQ (reference sequence). The junction had 0 bases not matched to a gene; V was cut back by 1 base and J by 1 base. The CDR3 reads CASSLGTGNTEAFF. The CDR3 DNA reads as TGTGCCAGCAGCTTAGGGACAGGGAACACTGAAGCTTTCTTT.

V is TRBV10-1 and J is TRBJ1-5, with D tentatively TRBD1 (6 bases). V was pared by 2 bases and J by 5 bases, with 10 bases between. This CDR3 is built from 14 residues. The germline gives CDR1 WNHNN, CDR2 SYGVQD (reference sequence). CDR3 sequence: CASSEAGVDQPQHF. The CDR3 nucleotides read TGCGCCAGCAGTGAGGCAGGGGTCGATCAGCCCCAGCATTTT.

This chain joins TRBV4-2 and TRBJ1-6; tentatively, D is TRBD1 (5 bases). There are 17 residues in the CDR3. The V end lost 0 bases, the J end lost 9 bases, and 18 bases lay between the germline ends. Germline CDR1 LGHNA, CDR2 YNFKEQ. The CDR3 coding sequence is TGTGCCAGCAGCCAAGAACCCAGGGTGTTGGGTATTTCACCCCTCCACTTT. The encoded protein is CASSQEPRVLGISPLHF.

The chain links TRBV19 to TRBJ2-1, with TRBD2 matching 9 bases. The V gene's germline CDR1 is LNHDA and CDR2 SQIVND (reference sequence). The CDR3 covers 16 residues. Trimming removed 4 bases from V and 0 bases from J; junction bases left unmatched: 4. The CDR3 DNA sequence: TGTGCCAGTAGTAGCCTAGCGGGGAGCTCCTACAATGAGCAGTTCTTC. Encoded protein: CASSSLAGSSYNEQFF.

The rearrangement links TRBV5-6 to TRBJ1-4; 12 positions match TRBD1. The CDR3 has 18 residues. V was clipped by 4 bases and J by 4 bases; unmatched bases: 11. Germline lookup yields CDR1 SGHDT and CDR2 YYEEEE. The CDR3 reads CASSPRRDRGRSNEKLFF. DNA for the CDR3: TGTGCCAGCAGCCCGCGACGGGACAGGGGGCGTAGTAATGAAAAACTGTTTTTT.

The chain carries TRBV25-1 and TRBJ2-1; 8 bases are shared with TRBD1. After removal of 6 bases from V and 3 bases from J, the junction contained 4 bases not matched to a gene. CDR1 and CDR2 from the germline V gene are MGHDK and SYGVNS. The CDR3 is 14 residues long. The CDR3 here is CASSDGTGYNEQFF. The CDR3 DNA sequence: TGTGCCAGCAGCGACGGGACAGGCTACAATGAGCAGTTCTTC.

The rearrangement uses TRBV7-9 and TRBJ2-3; 10 bases map to TRBD2. The germline gives CDR1 SEHNR, CDR2 FQNEAQ (reference sequence). The CDR3 consists of 16 residues. Losses at the gene ends were 1 base for V and 1 base for J; bases not matched to a gene: 2. The CDR3 protein is CASSLGLAGGTDTQYF. CDR3 bases: TGTGCCAGCAGCTTAGGGCTAGCGGGGGGCACAGATACGCAGTATTTT.

The gene calls are TRBV10-3 and TRBJ1-1, with D possibly being TRBD1 (5 bases). V lost 10 bases, J lost 4 bases, and 19 bases lay in between. The CDR3 sequence is 14 residues long. Germline CDR1 reads ENHRY; CDR2 reads SYGVKD. The CDR3 DNA follows: TGTGCCACCCGAAGTCAGGGAATAGGCACTGAAGCTTTCTTT. This encodes CATRSQGIGTEAFF.

J is TRBJ2-1 and V is TRBV19, with TRBD1 matching over 10 bases. V was pared by 3 bases and J by 7 bases, with 3 bases of the junction left unmatched. The CDR3 consists of 14 residues. The V gene's germline CDR1 is LNHDA and CDR2 SQIVND (reference sequence). CDR3 nucleotide sequence: TGTGCCAGTAGTATCGGGACAGGGGTAAATGAGCAGTTCTTC. It specifies CASSIGTGVNEQFF.

This sequence joins TRBV2 and TRBJ2-3; 7 bases line up with TRBD1. The V gene end was trimmed by 6 bases and the J gene end by 0 bases; junction bases not matched to a gene: 0. The CDR3 sequence is 13 residues long. CDR1 is SNHLY and CDR2 is FYNNEI in the germline V gene. Here the CDR3 reads CASRTGSTDTQYF. CDR3 coding DNA: TGTGCCAGCAGGACAGGGAGCACAGATACGCAGTATTTT.

CDR3 sequence reads: CASSLGGGEGRETQYF. Here the CDR3 DNA reads TGTGCCAGCAGCTTAGGAGGAGGAGAGGGCCGGGAGACCCAGTACTTC. The genes are TRBV5-4 and TRBJ2-5, with a weak D call TRBD2 (5 bases). V gave up 2 bases and J gave up 5 bases, with 19 bases separating them. The CDR3 loop spans 16 amino acids. Germline CDR1 and CDR2: SGHNT and YYREEE (reference sequence).

The rearrangement links TRBV7-2 to TRBJ1-2, with D possibly being TRBD1 (6 bases). This CDR3 is built from 15 residues. The V gene lost 3 bases and the J gene lost 5 bases, with 16 bases spanning the gap. The germline V gene has CDR1 SGHTA and CDR2 FQGNSA. The CDR3 sequence is CASSFLGAGEYGYTF. The CDR3 bases are TGTGCCAGCAGCTTTCTGGGGGCGGGGGAATATGGCTACACCTTC.

The rearrangement joins TRBV30 to TRBJ1-2, with 7 positions matching TRBD1. V shed 1 base, J shed 4 bases, and the junction held 3 bases outside the gene matches. Germline V gene sequence: CDR1 GTSNPN, CDR2 SVGIG (reference sequence). The CDR3 is 13 residues long. In DNA, the CDR3 is TGTGCCTGGAGTGGGGCAGGGGGCTATGGCTACACCTTC. This codes for CAWSGAGGYGYTF.

This sequence joins TRBV7-3 and TRBJ2-1; 7 bases agree with TRBD2. Germline trimming cut 4 bases from V and 10 bases from J; bases unmatched to any gene: 4. The CDR3 totals 12 residues. The germline V gene has CDR1 SGHTA and CDR2 FQGTGA. CDR3 sequence (DNA): TGTGCCAGCAGCTCGCAGGGAGGGGAGCAGTTCTTC. Translating gives CASSSQGGEQFF.

The chain combines TRBV9 with TRBJ1-4; D gene ambiguous. The CDR3 spans 15 residues. Trimming cost V 0 bases and J 3 bases, with 9 bases left between them. The germline CDR1 and CDR2 sequences are SGDLS and YYNGEE. The CDR3 DNA reads TGTGCCAGCAGCGTAGTAGGTAGCCCTAATGAAAAACTGTTTTTT. This codes for CASSVVGSPNEKLFF.

The chain is built from TRBV10-3 and TRBJ1-6, with TRBD1 matching over 8 bases. The germline gives CDR1 ENHRY, CDR2 SYGVKD. The trim removed 6 bases at V and 8 bases at J, leaving 3 bases unmatched. The CDR3 extends over 13 amino acids. The CDR3 loop reads CAIRTGADSPLHF. The CDR3 bases are TGTGCCATCAGGACAGGGGCGGATTCACCCCTCCACTTT.

V and J are TRBV5-6 and TRBJ2-3, with a weak D call TRBD2 (5 bases). CDR3 length: 15 amino acids. V lost 0 bases and J 3 bases, leaving 11 bases between the germline ends. The V gene's germline CDR1 is SGHDT and CDR2 YYEEEE. CDR3 DNA: TGTGCCAGCAGCTTGGGGTTTCGGGGTACAGATACGCAGTATTTT. Protein product: CASSLGFRGTDTQYF. Full variable domain (missing parts from reference TRBV5-6 and TRBJ2-3): DAGVTQSPTHLIKTRGQQVTLRCSPKSGHDTVSWYQQALGQGPQFIFQYYEEEERQRGNFPDRFSGHQFPNYSSELNVNALLLGDSALYLCASSLGFRGTDTQYFGPGTRLTVL.

V is TRBV7-9 and J is TRBJ2-7, with 8 bases identical to TRBD2. This CDR3 is 16 amino acids long. Germline CDR1 SEHNR, CDR2 FQNEAQ (reference sequence). Germline trimming cut 5 bases from V and 3 bases from J; bases unmatched to any gene: 12. The CDR3 bases are TGTGCCAGCAGCCCCCCGGGACTAGTAAGGGACTACGAGCAGTACTTC. Amino acids: CASSPPGLVRDYEQYF.

The chain links TRBV30 to TRBJ1-5; 7 bases line up with TRBD1. CDR3 size: 12 residues. Germline V gene sequence: CDR1 GTSNPN, CDR2 SVGIG (reference sequence). Trimming cost V 5 bases and J 3 bases; bases outside gene matches: 1. The DNA for the CDR3 is TGTGCCTGGGACAGGGACAATCAGCCCCAGCATTTT. This encodes CAWDRDNQPQHF.

V usage is TRBV9 and J usage is TRBJ2-5, with D unclear. Germline V gene sequence: CDR1 SGDLS, CDR2 YYNGEE. V lost 4 bases, J lost 4 bases, and 23 bases lay in between. CDR3 length: 17 residues. CDR3 in amino acids: CASSPPSQRPRLETQYF. The CDR3 DNA sequence: TGTGCCAGCAGCCCCCCCAGCCAGCGCCCGAGGCTAGAGACCCAGTACTTC.

This clone came up a few times. V gene TRBV15 combines with J gene TRBJ1-3, with 7 bases matching TRBD1. The germline V gene encodes CDR1 LNHNV and CDR2 YYDKDF (reference sequence). The CDR3 length is 17 residues. Trimming removed 5 bases from V and 8 bases from J; junction bases left unmatched: 18. The CDR3 spells CATSGVSSGTVFDTIYF. In nucleotides, the CDR3 is TGTGCCACCAGCGGAGTAAGTTCAGGGACAGTTTTCGACACCATATATTTT.

The rearrangement links TRBV27 to TRBJ1-2; 10 nucleotides agree with TRBD1. The CDR3 spans 15 residues. V trimming: 5 bases; J trimming: 0 bases; junction bases outside the gene matches: 3. Germline loops: CDR1 MNHEY, CDR2 SMNVEV (reference sequence). The CDR3 DNA reads as TGTGCCAGCAGTCGAGGGACAGGGGCTAACTATGGCTACACCTTC. It encodes CASSRGTGANYGYTF.

This chain connects TRBV7-6 to TRBJ1-3; D is ambiguous. CDR1 is SGHVS, CDR2 FNYEAQ, per germline. V dropped 0 bases and J dropped 4 bases, with 4 bases sitting between them. CDR3 length equals 13 residues. CDR3 in amino acids: CASSLATGNTIYF. The DNA for the CDR3 is TGTGCCAGCAGCTTAGCGACAGGAAACACCATATATTTT.

In this sample, this clone turned up a few times. The chain links TRBV3-1 (or the pseudogene TRBV3-2) to TRBJ1-2; D is unclear. Trimming took 2 bases from V and 0 from J, leaving 10 bases between them. Germline assignment: CDR1 LGHDT and CDR2 YNNKEL (reference sequence). The CDR3 length is 15 residues. CDR3 residues: CASSQSGTPNYGYTF. CDR3 nucleotides: TGTGCCAGCAGCCAATCCGGTACCCCTAACTATGGCTACACCTTC.

V usage is TRBV2 and J usage is TRBJ2-7, with D perhaps TRBD2 (5 bases). Trimming cost V 7 bases and J 6 bases, with 10 bases left between them. CDR1 is SNHLY, CDR2 FYNNEI, per germline. There are 11 residues in the CDR3. CDR3 protein: CASNIGGEQYF. In DNA, the CDR3 is TGTGCCAGCAACATAGGAGGCGAGCAGTACTTC.